The 27 T cell receptor beta chains reported below all come from one sample, sequenced in a study of blood T cell repertoires in COVID-19. Method: immunoSEQ multiplex PCR; TCRdb's copy keeps in-frame clones and lacks some. The data contain hundreds of thousands of clones, 70% to 90% of them singletons. Specimen: peripheral blood. The receptors derive from a man between 18 and 35 years old with active or convalescent COVID-19.

This rearrangement joins TRBV19 to TRBJ1-1; 8 positions match TRBD1. The CDR3 loop spans 14 amino acids. Looked up from germline, CDR1 is LNHDA and CDR2 is SQIVND (reference sequence). V gave up 7 bases and J gave up 4 bases; unmatched junction bases: 8. The CDR3 reads CASNTQGASTEAFF. CDR3 in DNA: TGTGCCAGTAACACGCAGGGGGCGAGCACTGAAGCTTTCTTT.

This clone was seen once. A junction boundary mismatches the germline segment, possibly from a read error. V gene TRBV28 combines with J gene TRBJ1-2, with 8 bases matching TRBD1. The CDR3 has 12 amino acids. The V gene's germline CDR1 is MDHEN and CDR2 SYDVKM. The CDR3 loop is CASRPPGQEEYF. CDR3 DNA sequence: TGTGCCAGCAGACCCCCGGGACAGGAGGAATATTTC.

The rearrangement uses TRBV6-4 and TRBJ2-1; perhaps TRBD1 as D (6 bases). Trimming took 2 bases from V and 8 from J, leaving 13 bases between them. The CDR3 spans 14 residues. From germline, CDR1 is MRHNA and CDR2 SNTAGT. The CDR3 coding sequence is TGTGCCAGCAGTGACCTTCTGGGGGCGGATGAGCAGTTCTTC. Its translation is CASSDLLGADEQFF.

The rearrangement joins TRBV12-3 or TRBV12-4 to TRBJ1-1; no definite D call. The CDR3 is 12 amino acids. V lost 3 bases and J 3 bases, leaving 5 bases between the germline ends. This CDR3 is CASSLSYTEAFF. For the CDR3, the DNA is TGTGCCAGCAGTTTGTCGTACACTGAAGCTTTCTTT.

V is TRBV4-1 and J is TRBJ2-3; TRBD2 is a possible D gene (6 bases). Trimming removed 1 base at V and 3 bases at J, with 8 bases between. CDR1 and CDR2 from the germline V gene are MGHRA and YSYEKL. The CDR3 totals 14 residues. The chain's CDR3 is CASSQGGVTDTQYF. CDR3 DNA sequence: TGCGCCAGCAGCCAAGGCGGGGTGACAGATACGCAGTATTTT.

V is TRBV5-6 and J is TRBJ2-1; TRBD2 might be the D (6 bases). Trimming removed 3 bases at V and 9 bases at J, with 7 bases between. CDR3 size: 11 residues. Per germline, CDR1 SGHDT and CDR2 YYEEEE. For the CDR3, the DNA is TGTGCCAGCAGCTCCGGGGGTGAGCAGTTCTTC. Translation gives CASSSGGEQFF.

In its sample, this clone was seen once. V and J are TRBV5-4 and TRBJ2-7; 8 bases agree with TRBD1. CDR3 length: 15 residues. With V trimmed by 2 bases and J by 0 bases, 4 bases remained unmatched. CDR1 is SGHNT and CDR2 is YYREEE in the germline V gene (reference sequence). In nucleotides, the CDR3 is TGTGCCAGCAGCTTAGCCGGGACAGGCTCCTACGAGCAGTACTTC. Amino acids: CASSLAGTGSYEQYF.

Remarks on this clone: This sample also contains other DNA sequences that code for the same CDR3. The CDR3 protein is CASSQDLRDIGNTGELFF. CDR3 sequence (DNA): TGCGCCAGCAGCCAAGATTTAAGGGACATAGGGAACACCGGGGAGCTGTTTTTT. The rearrangement uses TRBV4-3 and TRBJ2-2; tentatively, D is TRBD1 (6 bases). The CDR3 loop spans 18 amino acids. CDR1 and CDR2 from the germline V gene are LGHNA and YSLEER. V lost 0 bases to trimming and J lost 1 base, with 15 bases between them.

The chain joins TRBV6-5 to TRBJ1-1, with D tentatively TRBD1 (6 bases). With 9 bases removed from V and 3 bases from J, the gap between germline ends came to 14 bases. The length of the CDR3 is 13 residues. Germline V CDR1 and CDR2: MNHEY, SVGAGI. In DNA form, the CDR3 reads TGTGCCAGAGTGAGGGGGAGCGACACTGAAGCTTTCTTT. Protein: CARVRGSDTEAFF.

The chain couples TRBV5-6 to TRBJ1-4; a possible D gene is TRBD1 (5 bases). This CDR3 contains 15 residues. V dropped 3 bases and J dropped 3 bases, with 12 bases sitting between them. The V gene's germline CDR1 is SGHDT and CDR2 YYEEEE. The CDR3 here is CASSSSQGANEKLFF. The CDR3 DNA sequence: TGTGCCAGCAGCTCGTCCCAAGGGGCTAATGAAAAACTGTTTTTT.

The chain joins TRBV27 to TRBJ1-1; possible D gene TRBD1, 5 bases. Germline V gene lookup returns CDR1 MNHEY and CDR2 SMNVEV (reference sequence). Trimming removed 6 bases at V and 5 bases at J, with 13 bases between. This CDR3 is built from 13 residues. In DNA form, the CDR3 reads TGTGCCAGCAGCAATCAGGGAGGAACTGAAGCTTTCTTT. Translation: CASSNQGGTEAFF.

The rearrangement uses TRBV12-5 and TRBJ1-1; possibly TRBD1 for D (5 bases). The germline V gene encodes CDR1 LGHNT and CDR2 FRNRAP. The CDR3 consists of 15 residues. Trimming pared 0 bases from V and 5 bases from J, leaving 13 bases between. The CDR3: CASGLVRGSVTEAFF. CDR3 DNA sequence: TGTGCTAGTGGTTTGGTACGGGGGAGCGTTACTGAAGCTTTCTTT.

The V call is TRBV7-8, the J call TRBJ2-2, with D perhaps TRBD1 (6 bases). Germline V gene data show CDR1 as SGHVS and CDR2 as FQNEAQ. V lost 2 bases and J 7 bases, leaving 11 bases between the germline ends. This CDR3 has 14 amino acids. The CDR3 nucleotides are TGTGCCAGCAGCTTACTGGGGGCCGGCGGGGAGCTGTTTTTT. Its protein product is CASSLLGAGGELFF.

The chain uses TRBV5-4 and TRBJ2-3, with 11 positions matching TRBD2. The V and J ends lost 4 bases and 0 bases, in that order; junction bases with no gene match: 7. The CDR3 runs 17 residues. Germline V gene sequence: CDR1 SGHNT, CDR2 YYREEE (reference sequence). CDR3 nucleotide sequence: TGTGCCAGCAGCACCCGACTAGCGGGGTCTAGCACAGATACGCAGTATTTT. Protein product: CASSTRLAGSSTDTQYF.

V usage is TRBV2 and J usage is TRBJ1-5; 8 bases match TRBD1. The CDR3 length is 18 residues. The germline V gene has CDR1 SNHLY and CDR2 FYNNEI. V lost 6 bases to trimming and J lost 0 bases; unmatched junction nucleotides: 13. The CDR3 DNA reads as TGTGCCAGCAGAGGACAGGGTGGACGCCTTTATAGCAATCAGCCCCAGCATTTT. Protein product: CASRGQGGRLYSNQPQHF.

The chain carries TRBV19 and TRBJ2-5; 13 bases map to TRBD2. The CDR3 is 15 amino acids. CDR1 is LNHDA, CDR2 SQIVND, per germline (reference sequence). V shed 6 bases and J 4 bases; nucleotides not matched to a gene: 5. This CDR3 is CASRTRTSGRETQYF. The CDR3 nucleotides are TGTGCCAGTAGAACCCGGACTAGCGGGAGAGAGACCCAGTACTTC. Combining the CDR3 with reference TRBV19 and TRBJ2-5 gives the whole variable domain DGGITQSPKYLFRKEGQNVTLSCEQNLNHDAMYWYRQDPGQGLRLIYYSQIVNDFQKGDIAEGYSVSREKKESFPLTVTSAQKNPTAFYLCASRTRTSGRETQYFGPGTRLLVL.

This sequence joins TRBV9 and TRBJ2-1; 12 bases fit TRBD2. Germline V CDR1 and CDR2: SGDLS, YYNGEE. CDR3 length: 15 residues. The J segment lost 8 bases and the V segment lost 4 bases, leaving 7 bases of the junction unmatched. This CDR3 is CASSRTSGTGDEQFF. CDR3 sequence (DNA): TGTGCCAGCAGCAGGACTAGCGGGACAGGAGATGAGCAGTTCTTC.

J is TRBJ2-5 and V is TRBV20-1; the match to TRBD1 covers 7 bases. The CDR3 runs to 11 residues. Trimming took 8 bases from V and 4 from J; bases not matched to a gene: 4. The germline CDR1 and CDR2 sequences are DFQATT and SNEGSKA (reference sequence). The CDR3 protein is CSSTGLETQYF. The CDR3 nucleotides read TGCAGTTCGACAGGGCTAGAGACCCAGTACTTC.

This clone showed up just a few times. The chain is built from TRBV3-1 (or the pseudogene TRBV3-2) and TRBJ2-4; no definite D call. The V gene lost 3 bases and the J gene lost 9 bases, with 9 bases spanning the gap. Germline V CDR1 and CDR2: LGHDT, YNNKEL (reference sequence). This CDR3 has 12 amino acids. CDR3 DNA: TGTGCCAGCAGCCAGTCAATGGCCATTCAGTACTTC. It is translated as CASSQSMAIQYF.

This chain uses TRBV7-2 with TRBJ1-1, with D perhaps matching TRBD1 (5 bases). V dropped 5 bases and J dropped 3 bases, with 16 bases sitting between them. The germline V gene has CDR1 SGHTA and CDR2 FQGNSA. This CDR3 has 15 amino acids. CDR3 sequence: CASSPQWGGYTEAFF. CDR3 bases: TGTGCCAGCAGCCCCCAGTGGGGGGGGTACACTGAAGCTTTCTTT.

The V gene is TRBV4-3, the J gene TRBJ1-4; weak D call: TRBD1 (6 bases). Trimming removed 1 base from V and 3 bases from J, with 15 bases in between. CDR1 is LGHNA, CDR2 YSLEER, per germline. CDR3 length: 17 amino acids. The CDR3 is CASSQGRQGIPNEKLFF. The CDR3 DNA is TGCGCCAGCAGCCAAGGGAGGCAGGGGATTCCTAATGAAAAACTGTTTTTT.

This chain connects TRBV14 to TRBJ1-1; 8 nucleotides match TRBD1. Germline CDR1 is SGHDN and CDR2 is FVKESK. Trimming removed 4 bases from V and 3 bases from J; junction bases left unmatched: 10. The CDR3 consists of 16 residues. CDR3 nucleotides: TGTGCCAGCAGCCGACGACAGGGGCTCCTCGACACTGAAGCTTTCTTT. Its translation is CASSRRQGLLDTEAFF.

V gene TRBV14 combines with J gene TRBJ1-2, with 8 bases lining up with TRBD1. This CDR3 has 15 residues. The junction had 8 bases not matched to a gene; V was cut back by 4 bases and J by 4 bases. Germline-derived CDR1 and CDR2 are SGHDN and FVKESK. The CDR3 sequence: CASSRMDRDFYGYTF. Here the CDR3 DNA reads TGTGCCAGCAGCCGCATGGACAGGGATTTCTATGGCTACACCTTC. Drawing the rest from reference TRBV14 and TRBJ1-2, the complete variable domain is EAGVTQFPSHSVIEKGQTVTLRCDPISGHDNLYWYRRVMGKEIKFLLHFVKESKQDESGMPNNRFLAERTGGTYSTLKVQPAELEDSGVYFCASSRMDRDFYGYTFGSGTRLTVV.

The chain combines TRBV6-5 with TRBJ1-2; D perhaps matches TRBD1 (6 bases). The germline CDR1 and CDR2 sequences are MNHEY and SVGAGI. CDR3 length: 13 residues. V lost 6 bases, J lost 8 bases, and 16 bases lay in between. The CDR3 DNA reads TGTGCCAGCAGAGTCGACAGGTTAGAGGGCTACACCTTC. Translation gives CASRVDRLEGYTF.

V and J are TRBV2 and TRBJ1-4; 7 bases are shared with TRBD1. This CDR3 comprises 14 residues. From germline, CDR1 is SNHLY and CDR2 FYNNEI. The trim removed 8 bases at V and 4 bases at J, leaving 7 bases unmatched. This CDR3 reads CASEGTALNEKLFF. In DNA form, the CDR3 reads TGTGCCAGCGAAGGGACAGCCCTTAATGAAAAACTGTTTTTT.

The chain joins TRBV15 to TRBJ1-1; a weak D match, TRBD1 (6 bases). The CDR3 has 12 residues. V was clipped by 9 bases and J by 4 bases, with 12 bases between them. CDR1 LNHNV and CDR2 YYDKDF come from the germline V gene (reference sequence). Here the CDR3 DNA reads TGTGCCACGGGAGGGGGGGGCACTGAAGCTTTCTTT. It specifies CATGGGGTEAFF.

The chain combines TRBV27 with TRBJ2-7, with 8 bases that match TRBD1. The CDR3 is 16 residues long. CDR1 is MNHEY, CDR2 SMNVEV, per germline (reference sequence). V was clipped by 6 bases and J by 0 bases; unmatched bases: 10. CDR3 loop: CASSRAGDRPSYEQYF. The CDR3 coding sequence is TGTGCCAGCAGCAGAGCTGGGGACAGGCCCTCCTACGAGCAGTACTTC.